This T cell receptor beta chain is drawn from a study of Graves' ophthalmopathy and Graves' hyperthyroidism. Across the study: Peripheral blood sampling preceded any treatment and occurred at initial diagnosis.

This clonotype was picked up many times. Diagnosis relied on clinical symptoms, serum thyroxine, TRAb, thyroid ultrasound and orbital computed tomography. PBMCs stemmed from around 10 ml of fresh peripheral blood. RNA transcripts were the template, and TCR beta CDR3 regions were amplified from them. The workflow started with a first-round RT-PCR run with HTBI primers and then moved on to a second-round multiplex PCR. TCRdb used MiXCR to reprocess the multiplex PCR reads, holding one entry per CDR3 protein. Of 600,000 to 650,000 distinct CDR3 sequences listed, 22% are singletons. The V and J ends lost 4 bases and 2 bases respectively, with 14 bases between them. The CDR3 has 15 amino acids. Per germline, CDR1 ENHRY and CDR2 SYGVKD.

This sequence originates from a young woman with stable Graves' hyperthyroidism. Some clones in this sample may be carry-over from other donors' samples. The sequencing input was peripheral blood. The V and J genes are TRBV10-3 and TRBJ1-2, with a possible D match to TRBD1 (5 bases). Written as DNA, the CDR3 is TGTGCCATCAGTGGGGGGGACGGATCGAACTATGGCTACACCTTC. Residues: CAISGGDGSNYGYTF.